This entry features one T cell receptor (beta chain) sequence. No antigen is known for it. No much larger clone is present one base from it, and per-base qualities are unavailable. The CDR3 regions of human TCRbeta chains were analyzed by immunosequencing. The study's own analysis went as follows. Repertoire TCRs were checked for matches against a reference library of SARS-CoV-2-specific TCRs that had been generated using the MIRA antigen-specificity platform. Breadth meant the fraction of unique TCRs that were SARS-CoV-2-associated, whereas depth meant the fraction of total T cells that were SARS-CoV-2-associated. Using the MIRA data, every spike-specific TCR was mapped to the spike region that the TCR reacted to and assigned to either a CD4 or a CD8 class. Log10-transformed breadth and depth values were compared by one-way ANOVA with Sidak's multiple comparisons tests. Held by TCRdb, this immuneACCESS table contains in-frame sequences only and omits some clones. Under half of the omission traces to an unresolved V gene where checked; the cause of the rest is unknown. V and J calls and clone size are given by that table; D and trimming were obtained from the DNA. The sample yields approximately 140,000 clones; about 90% were counted once. Roughly 3.9% of the sample is in the top ten clones.

These data are taken from a study of T cell responses to AZD1222 COVID-19 vaccine (dated by TCRdb to the early 2020s). Describing the broader study: TCR sequencing was performed for 230 to 250 trial participants, of whom roughly 200 were given two doses of AZD1222 and around 26 were given two doses of MenACWY control vaccine. Enrollment into the trials was organized by age into subgroups of 18-55, 56-69 and 70-plus years, and those subgroups contained roughly 150, 30 and 60 TCR-sequenced participants, respectively.

Via the germline V gene, CDR1 is SGDLS and CDR2 YYNGEE. Trimming removed 4 bases from V and 0 bases from J, leaving 16 bases between the germline ends. The CDR3 runs 16 residues from the cysteine to the phenylalanine. CDR3 DNA only is kept here, 48 bases in frame from base 1. The time point label for this specimen denotes: about 28 days (+/-7) after the second vaccine dose. AZD1222 recipients with second doses at about 4 weeks or about 12 weeks were pooled, because spike-specific TCR depth and breadth did not differ between schedules. Vaccinee samples came from UK trials COV001 and COV002, including a single-blind randomized controlled phase 2/3 trial of AZD1222 (ChAdOx1 nCoV-19) in healthy adults. For TCRbeta chain sequencing, PBMC samples were collected from trial participants at day 0 and at day 28 after the second dose. Findings and caveats that apply to the study as a whole: Conclusions about previously exposed vaccinees are limited, since just six or seven AZD1222 recipients were seropositive for SARS-CoV-2 at baseline. Epitopes outside the regions mutated in the B.1.351 and B.1.1.7 variants were reportedly recognized by nearly half of the unique spike-specific TCRs. In the small 56-69-year group, the increase in depth fell short of significance, most likely because of low power. Participants were mostly white British and included more females than males, and it was suggested by the authors that clonal diversity may have been underestimated. CD4 TCRs associated with the vaccine covered the entire spike protein, and the dominant responses were in regions 160-218 and 743-854. Because no day 14 peak-response samples were available, the repertoires could be characterized only after the peak T cell response. After two AZD1222 doses, both the breadth and the depth of spike-specific TCRs were significantly higher than at day 0 and than in MenACWY recipients.

This TCR came from an adult who received the AZD1222 COVID-19 vaccine. The chain was built from TRBV9 and TRBJ1-1; the D gene is perhaps TRBD1, on 5 matching bases. This specimen was peripheral blood, taken 28 days after the second AZD1222 dose. The CDR3 region reads CASSNRDVFLNTEAFF. The nucleotides read TGTGCCAGCAGCAATAGGGACGTTTTTCTGAACACTGAAGCTTTCTTT.